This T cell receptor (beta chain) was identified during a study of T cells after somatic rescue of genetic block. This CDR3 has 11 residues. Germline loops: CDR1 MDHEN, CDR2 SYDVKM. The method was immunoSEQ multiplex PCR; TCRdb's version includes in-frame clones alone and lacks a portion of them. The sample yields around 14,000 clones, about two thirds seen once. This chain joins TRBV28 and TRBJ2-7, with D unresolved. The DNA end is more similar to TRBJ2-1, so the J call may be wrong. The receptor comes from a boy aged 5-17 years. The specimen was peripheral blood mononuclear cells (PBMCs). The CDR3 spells CASSTTNEQFF. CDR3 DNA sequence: TGTGCCAGCAGTACGACCAATGAGCAGTTCTTC.